This T cell receptor beta chain was recovered during a study of cytomegalovirus exposure and HLA in healthy donors. Study context: There were 70 million to 95 million unique TCRs (from HLA-typed donors) in an early data release. Findings and limits, study-wide: As was reported, the classifier diagnosed cytomegalovirus status with high specificity and sensitivity. Highly shared variants forming one cluster were likely a sequencing artifact.

Notes on this clone: What it binds is not known.

Germline V gives CDR1 SGHRS, CDR2 YFSETQ. J was trimmed by 7 bases and V by 2 bases; bases with no gene match: 9. There are 15 residues in the CDR3. Amplification used 60 Vbeta primers and 13 Jbeta primers. Per the original data handling: It was a later analysis that counted about 80 million unique TCR beta chains, of which around 11 million were shared. Clones were sequenced by immunoSEQ multiplex PCR, and TCRdb holds only the in-frame ones, with some missing. D and trimming were read from the DNA, whereas the V and J calls and clone size are those reported in that table. The sample shows approximately 150,000 clones, roughly 80% of them seen only once.

Sample: PBMCs. This chain joins TRBV5-1 and TRBJ2-3; TRBD2 matches at 8 bases. The origin of this receptor is an older woman in good health and CMV-seronegative. The CDR3 bases are TGCGCCAGCAGCTTCTCGGGGGGGGCCGGAAATACGCAGTATTTT. This gives the protein CASSFSGGAGNTQYF.